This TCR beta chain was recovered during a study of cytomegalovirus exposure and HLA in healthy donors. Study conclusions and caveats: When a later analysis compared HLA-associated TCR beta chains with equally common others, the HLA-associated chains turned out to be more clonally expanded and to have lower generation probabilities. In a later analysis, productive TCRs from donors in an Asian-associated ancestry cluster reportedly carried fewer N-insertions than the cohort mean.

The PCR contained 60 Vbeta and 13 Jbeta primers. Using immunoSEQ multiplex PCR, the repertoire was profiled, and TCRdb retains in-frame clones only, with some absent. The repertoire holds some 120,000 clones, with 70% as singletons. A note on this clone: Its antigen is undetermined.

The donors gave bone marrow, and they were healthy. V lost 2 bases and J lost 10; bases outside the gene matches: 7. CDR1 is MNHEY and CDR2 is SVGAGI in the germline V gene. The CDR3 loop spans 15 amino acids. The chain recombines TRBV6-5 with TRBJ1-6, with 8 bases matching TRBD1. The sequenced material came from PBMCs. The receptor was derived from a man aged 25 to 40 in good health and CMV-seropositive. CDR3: CASSYGTGLGSPLHF. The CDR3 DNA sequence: TGTGCCAGCAGTTACGGGACAGGCTTAGGCTCACCCCTCCACTTT.